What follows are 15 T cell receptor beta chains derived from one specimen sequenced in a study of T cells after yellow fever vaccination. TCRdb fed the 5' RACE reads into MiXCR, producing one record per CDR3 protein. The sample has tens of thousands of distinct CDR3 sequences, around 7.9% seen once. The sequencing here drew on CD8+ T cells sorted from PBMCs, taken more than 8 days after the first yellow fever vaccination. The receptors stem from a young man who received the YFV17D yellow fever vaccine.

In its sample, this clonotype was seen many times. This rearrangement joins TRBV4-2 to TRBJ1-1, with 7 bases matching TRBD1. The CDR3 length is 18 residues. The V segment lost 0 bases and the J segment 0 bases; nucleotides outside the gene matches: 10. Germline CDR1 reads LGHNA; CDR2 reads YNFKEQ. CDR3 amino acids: CASSQDWIRTGMNTEAFF. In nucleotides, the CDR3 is TGTGCCAGCAGCCAAGATTGGATAAGGACAGGAATGAACACTGAAGCTTTCTTT.

The CDR3 bases are TGTGCCAGCAGAGGCCCGGAAGGGAACCGTACACCCTCTGGAAACACCATATATTTT. Amino acid sequence: CASRGPEGNRTPSGNTIYF. V is TRBV4-2 and J is TRBJ1-3; D unresolved. With 6 bases removed from V and 0 bases from J, the gap between germline ends came to 24 bases. Germline CDR1 reads LGHNA; CDR2 reads YNFKEQ. CDR3 length: 19 amino acids.

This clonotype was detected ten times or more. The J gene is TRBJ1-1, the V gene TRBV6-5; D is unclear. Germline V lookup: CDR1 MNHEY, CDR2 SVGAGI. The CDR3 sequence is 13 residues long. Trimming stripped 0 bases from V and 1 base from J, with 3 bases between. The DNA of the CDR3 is TGTGCCAGCAGTTACTCGAAGAACACTGAAGCTTTCTTT. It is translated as CASSYSKNTEAFF.

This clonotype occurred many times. Here the CDR3 reads CASSYPQGQETQYF. The CDR3 nucleotides read TGTGCCAGCAGCTATCCACAGGGACAAGAGACCCAGTACTTC. The chain has TRBV5-4 and TRBJ2-5, with D maybe TRBD1 (6 bases). The CDR3 runs to 14 residues. Per the germline V gene, CDR1 is SGHNT and CDR2 is YYREEE (reference sequence). V was cut by 3 bases and J by 2 bases, with 11 bases left in between.

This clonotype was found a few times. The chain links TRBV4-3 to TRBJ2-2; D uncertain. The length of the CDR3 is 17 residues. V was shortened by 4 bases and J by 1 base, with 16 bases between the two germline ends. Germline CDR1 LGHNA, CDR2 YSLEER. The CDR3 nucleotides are TGCGCCAGCAGCCCCCTTGGCCCCTCAATGAACACCGGGGAGCTGTTTTTT. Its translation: CASSPLGPSMNTGELFF.

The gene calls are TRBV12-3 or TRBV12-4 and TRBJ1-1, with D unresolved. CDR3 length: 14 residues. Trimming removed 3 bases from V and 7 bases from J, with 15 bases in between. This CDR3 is CASSFAGKDGEAFF. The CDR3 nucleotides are TGTGCCAGCAGTTTTGCGGGGAAGGATGGTGAAGCTTTCTTT.

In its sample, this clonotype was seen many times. Here the CDR3 reads CARPQPLNTEAFF. CDR3 in DNA: TGTGCCCGCCCCCAGCCTTTAAACACTGAAGCTTTCTTT. V gene TRBV6-5 combines with J gene TRBJ1-1, with D hard to call. Germline lookup yields CDR1 MNHEY and CDR2 SVGAGI. Trimming removed 11 bases at V and 2 bases at J, with 15 bases between. This CDR3 spans 13 amino acids.

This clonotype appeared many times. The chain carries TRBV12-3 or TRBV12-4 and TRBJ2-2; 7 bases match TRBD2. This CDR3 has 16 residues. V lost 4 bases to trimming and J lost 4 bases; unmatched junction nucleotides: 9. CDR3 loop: CASSSYYGGSTGELFF. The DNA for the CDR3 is TGTGCCAGCAGTTCTTATTACGGGGGGTCCACCGGGGAGCTGTTTTTT.

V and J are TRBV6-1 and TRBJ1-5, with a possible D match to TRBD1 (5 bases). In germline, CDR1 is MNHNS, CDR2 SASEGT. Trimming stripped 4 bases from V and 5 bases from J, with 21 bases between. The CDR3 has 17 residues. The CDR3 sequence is CASSALRMGLQDQPQHF. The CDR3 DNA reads TGTGCCAGCAGTGCCCTGAGGATGGGACTGCAGGATCAGCCCCAGCATTTT.

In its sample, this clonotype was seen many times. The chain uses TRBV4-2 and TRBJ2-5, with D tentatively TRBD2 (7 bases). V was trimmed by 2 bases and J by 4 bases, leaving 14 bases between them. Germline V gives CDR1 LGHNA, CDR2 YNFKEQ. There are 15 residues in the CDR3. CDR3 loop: CASSQYRGARETQYF. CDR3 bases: TGTGCCAGCAGCCAATACCGGGGGGCGAGAGAGACCCAGTACTTC.

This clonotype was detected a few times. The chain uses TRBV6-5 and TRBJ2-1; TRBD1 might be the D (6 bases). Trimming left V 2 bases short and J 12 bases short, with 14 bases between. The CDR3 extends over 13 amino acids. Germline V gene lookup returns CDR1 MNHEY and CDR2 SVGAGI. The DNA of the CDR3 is TGTGCCAGCAGTTACGGTGAGGGGGTAGGGCAGTTCTTC. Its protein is CASSYGEGVGQFF.

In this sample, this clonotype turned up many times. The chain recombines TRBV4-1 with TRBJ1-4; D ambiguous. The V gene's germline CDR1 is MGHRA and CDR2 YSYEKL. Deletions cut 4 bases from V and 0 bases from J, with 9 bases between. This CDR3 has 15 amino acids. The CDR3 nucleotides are TGCGCCAGCAGCCCACAGCTCGCAACTAATGAAAAACTGTTTTTT. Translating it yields CASSPQLATNEKLFF.

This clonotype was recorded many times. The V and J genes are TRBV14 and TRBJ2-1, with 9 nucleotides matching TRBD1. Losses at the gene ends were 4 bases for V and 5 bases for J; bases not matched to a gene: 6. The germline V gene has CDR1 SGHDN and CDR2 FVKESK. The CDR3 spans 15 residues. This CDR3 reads CASSRPGQGNNEQFF. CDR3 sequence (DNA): TGTGCCAGCAGCCGGCCGGGACAGGGCAACAATGAGCAGTTCTTC. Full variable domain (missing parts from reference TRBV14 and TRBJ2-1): EAGVTQFPSHSVIEKGQTVTLRCDPISGHDNLYWYRRVMGKEIKFLLHFVKESKQDESGMPNNRFLAERTGGTYSTLKVQPAELEDSGVYFCASSRPGQGNNEQFFGPGTRLTVL.

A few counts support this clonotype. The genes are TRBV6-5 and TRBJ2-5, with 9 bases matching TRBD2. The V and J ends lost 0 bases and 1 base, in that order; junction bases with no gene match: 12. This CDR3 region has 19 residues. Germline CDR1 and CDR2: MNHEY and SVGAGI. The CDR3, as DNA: TGTGCCAGCAGTTACTCCCACATGGGTCTAGCGGGGCCCCAAGAGACCCAGTACTTC. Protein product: CASSYSHMGLAGPQETQYF.

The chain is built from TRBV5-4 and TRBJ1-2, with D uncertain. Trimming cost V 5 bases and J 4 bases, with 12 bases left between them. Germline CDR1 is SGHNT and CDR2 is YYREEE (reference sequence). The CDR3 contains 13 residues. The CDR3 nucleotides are TGTGCCAGCAGGGAGGTCCTATCCTATGGCTACACCTTC. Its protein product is CASREVLSYGYTF.